This is a list of T cell receptor beta chains from one sample in a study of blood T cell repertoires in COVID-19. Libraries were prepared by immunoSEQ multiplex PCR; TCRdb keeps only in-frame clonotypes and omits some of them. In the table there are 130,000 to 150,000 clones, 80% to 85% of which are singletons. The sequenced sample consisted of PBMCs or T cells enriched from blood (not recorded which). Every receptor here comes from a woman in her forties or fifties who had been exposed to COVID-19. CDR3s include the opening cysteine and the closing phenylalanine or tryptophan. Fields, in order: CDR3 protein, CDR3 DNA, clone size, V gene, J gene, D gene. A D gene is named only where the DNA matches it firmly. Not every row has a clone size; where given, it reads once, few, many or a size class.

CDR3aa: CASRASGSTDTQYF
CDR3nt: TGTGCCAGCAGGGCTAGCGGGAGCACAGATACGCAGTATTTT
abundance: -
v_gene: TRBV4-2
j_gene: TRBJ2-3
d_gene: TRBD2

CDR3aa: CASSRTRGVVDTQYF
CDR3nt: TGTGCCAGCAGTAGGACTAGGGGTGTGGTAGATACGCAGTATTTT
abundance: -
v_gene: TRBV2
j_gene: TRBJ2-3
d_gene: TRBD2

CDR3aa: CASTRTGGYNEQFF
CDR3nt: TGTGCCAGCACCAGGACAGGGGGCTACAATGAGCAGTTCTTC
abundance: -
v_gene: TRBV6-5
j_gene: TRBJ2-1
d_gene: TRBD1

CDR3aa: CASSLGGLKAGELFF
CDR3nt: TGTGCCAGCAGCTTAGGCGGGTTGAAGGCCGGGGAGCTGTTTTTT
abundance: once
v_gene: TRBV11-2
j_gene: TRBJ2-2
d_gene: -

CDR3aa: CASRALSNQPQHF
CDR3nt: TGTGCCAGCAGGGCCCTTAGCAATCAGCCCCAGCATTTT
abundance: -
v_gene: TRBV12-3/TRBV12-4
j_gene: TRBJ1-5
d_gene: -

CDR3aa: CASSLTSGGVLQYEQYF
CDR3nt: TGTGCCAGCAGCTTGACTAGCGGGGGGGTCCTTCAATACGAGCAGTACTTC
abundance: -
v_gene: TRBV7-8
j_gene: TRBJ2-7
d_gene: TRBD2

CDR3aa: CASISMVTGKGGYTF
CDR3nt: TGTGCCAGCATCTCAATGGTCACAGGGAAGGGTGGCTACACCTTC
abundance: -
v_gene: TRBV6-5
j_gene: TRBJ1-2
d_gene: -

CDR3aa: CASSRGTEAFF
CDR3nt: TGTGCCAGCAGCAGGGGCACTGAAGCTTTCTTT
abundance: -
v_gene: TRBV12-3/TRBV12-4
j_gene: TRBJ1-1
d_gene: -

CDR3aa: CASSRLGGRYEDTQYF
CDR3nt: TGTGCCAGCAGCAGACTCGGTGGCCGGTATGAAGATACGCAGTATTTT
abundance: -
v_gene: TRBV5-4
j_gene: TRBJ2-3
d_gene: -

CDR3aa: CASSLAGDYGNQPQHF
CDR3nt: TGTGCCAGCAGCTTAGCCGGAGATTATGGCAATCAGCCCCAGCATTTT
abundance: -
v_gene: TRBV7-8
j_gene: TRBJ1-5
d_gene: -

CDR3aa: CASSYSPIGSYNEQFF
CDR3nt: TGTGCCAGCAGTTACTCCCCAATCGGCTCCTACAATGAGCAGTTCTTC
abundance: -
v_gene: TRBV6-5
j_gene: TRBJ2-1
d_gene: -

CDR3aa: CATSRVGTRGTEAFF
CDR3nt: TGTGCCACCAGCAGAGTCGGGACACGAGGCACTGAAGCTTTCTTT
abundance: -
v_gene: TRBV15
j_gene: TRBJ1-1
d_gene: -

CDR3aa: CASRPFGGANTGELFF
CDR3nt: TGTGCCAGCAGGCCCTTTGGGGGGGCCAACACCGGGGAGCTGTTTTTT
abundance: -
v_gene: TRBV7-6
j_gene: TRBJ2-2
d_gene: -

CDR3aa: CAIRDANRHTGELFF
CDR3nt: TGTGCCATCAGGGATGCTAACAGACACACCGGGGAGCTGTTTTTT
abundance: once
v_gene: TRBV10-3
j_gene: TRBJ2-2
d_gene: -

CDR3aa: CASSKPGQGYEKLFF
CDR3nt: TGTGCCAGCAGCAAACCGGGACAGGGGTACGAAAAACTGTTTTTT
abundance: -
v_gene: TRBV7-2
j_gene: TRBJ1-4
d_gene: TRBD1

CDR3aa: CASSPGASRGTIYF
CDR3nt: TGTGCCAGCAGCCCGGGAGCATCCCGAGGCACCATATATTTT
abundance: -
v_gene: TRBV11-3
j_gene: TRBJ1-3
d_gene: -

CDR3aa: CASSRQREQYF
CDR3nt: TGTGCCAGCAGCCGACAGCGCGAGCAGTACTTC
abundance: -
v_gene: TRBV7-9
j_gene: TRBJ2-7
d_gene: -

CDR3aa: CASRRDRGLYGYTF
CDR3nt: TGCGCCAGCAGGAGGGACAGGGGGCTGTATGGCTACACCTTC
abundance: once
v_gene: TRBV10-2
j_gene: TRBJ1-2
d_gene: TRBD1

CDR3aa: CSVDHSVSYNEQFF
CDR3nt: TGCAGCGTTGATCATAGCGTCTCCTACAATGAGCAGTTCTTC
abundance: -
v_gene: TRBV29-1
j_gene: TRBJ2-1
d_gene: -

CDR3aa: CASSVGTRNQPQHF
CDR3nt: TGTGCCAGCAGCGTAGGGACTAGGAATCAGCCCCAGCATTTT
abundance: -
v_gene: TRBV13
j_gene: TRBJ1-5
d_gene: -

CDR3aa: CASSLSYRDRIGYTF
CDR3nt: TGTGCCAGCAGCCTCAGCTACCGGGACAGGATTGGCTACACCTTC
abundance: -
v_gene: TRBV11-2
j_gene: TRBJ1-2
d_gene: TRBD1

CDR3aa: CSVDQTGGRQFF
CDR3nt: TGCAGCGTTGACCAGACAGGGGGTCGGCAGTTCTTC
abundance: -
v_gene: TRBV29-1
j_gene: TRBJ2-1
d_gene: TRBD1

CDR3aa: CAWSFRRLATDTQYF
CDR3nt: TGTGCCTGGAGTTTTCGGAGATTGGCCACAGATACGCAGTATTTT
abundance: -
v_gene: TRBV30
j_gene: TRBJ2-3
d_gene: -

CDR3aa: CASSAVLRAPFF
CDR3nt: TGTGCCAGCAGCGCCGTCCTACGTGCTCCTTTCTTT
abundance: once
v_gene: TRBV2
j_gene: TRBJ1-1
d_gene: -

CDR3aa: CASSWEGSNQPQHF
CDR3nt: TGTGCCAGCAGTTGGGAGGGGAGCAATCAGCCCCAGCATTTT
abundance: -
v_gene: TRBV28
j_gene: TRBJ1-5
d_gene: -

CDR3aa: CASSQASSYNEQFF
CDR3nt: TGCGCCAGCAGCCAGGCAAGCTCCTACAATGAGCAGTTCTTC
abundance: -
v_gene: TRBV4-3
j_gene: TRBJ2-1
d_gene: -

CDR3aa: CASSPGTYEQYF
CDR3nt: TGTGCCAGCAGCCCGGGGACCTACGAGCAGTACTTC
abundance: -
v_gene: TRBV11-3
j_gene: TRBJ2-7
d_gene: -

CDR3aa: CASSPTSGSFIGPTDEQFF
CDR3nt: TGTGCCAGCAGCCCTACTAGCGGGAGTTTCATCGGTCCTACAGATGAGCAGTTCTTC
abundance: -
v_gene: TRBV7-9
j_gene: TRBJ2-1
d_gene: TRBD2

CDR3aa: CASSPDRNSNQPQHF
CDR3nt: TGTGCCAGCAGCCCCGACAGAAATAGCAATCAGCCCCAGCATTTT
abundance: -
v_gene: TRBV7-8
j_gene: TRBJ1-5
d_gene: -

CDR3aa: CASSLWSGGTTSTDTQYF
CDR3nt: TGCGCCAGCAGCTTGTGGAGCGGGGGGACGACTAGCACAGATACGCAGTATTTT
abundance: -
v_gene: TRBV5-1
j_gene: TRBJ2-3
d_gene: TRBD2

CDR3aa: CASSVVGTSGRGVGELFF
CDR3nt: TGTGCCAGCAGCGTAGTGGGGACTAGCGGGAGAGGAGTCGGGGAGCTGTTTTTT
abundance: -
v_gene: TRBV9
j_gene: TRBJ2-2
d_gene: TRBD2